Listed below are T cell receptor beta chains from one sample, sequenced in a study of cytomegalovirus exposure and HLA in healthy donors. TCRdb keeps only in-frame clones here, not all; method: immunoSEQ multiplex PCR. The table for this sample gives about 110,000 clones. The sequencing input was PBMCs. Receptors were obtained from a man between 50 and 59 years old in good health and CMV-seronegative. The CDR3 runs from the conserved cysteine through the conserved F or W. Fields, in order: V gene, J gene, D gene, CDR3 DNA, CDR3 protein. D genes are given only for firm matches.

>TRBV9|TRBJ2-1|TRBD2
TGTGCCAGCAGCGTAGTCGTGACTAGCGGTGCCAATGAGCAGTTCTTC
CASSVVVTSGANEQFF
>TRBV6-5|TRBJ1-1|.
TGTGCCAGCAACCCTACGTTAGCCATGAACACTGAAGCTTTCTTT
CASNPTLAMNTEAFF
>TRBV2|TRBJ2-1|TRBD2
TGTGCCAGCAGTGACAGGGCCGGGGGACTAGCGGTATACAATGAGCAGTTCTTC
CASSDRAGGLAVYNEQFF
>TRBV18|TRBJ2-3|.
TGTGCCAGCTCACCACCAGGGGGTAGCACAGATACGCAGTATTTT
CASSPPGGSTDTQYF
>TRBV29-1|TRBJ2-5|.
TGCAGCGTTGGAAAGGGGGGGGGCGGAGAGACCCAGTACTTC
CSVGKGGGGETQYF
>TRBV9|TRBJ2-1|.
TGTGCCAGCAGCTGGGAAGCAGCGGCGAATGAGCAGTTCTTC
CASSWEAAANEQFF
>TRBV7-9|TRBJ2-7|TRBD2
TGTGCCAGCTGGCTGAGCGGGGGGGACTACGAGCAGTACTTC
CASWLSGGDYEQYF
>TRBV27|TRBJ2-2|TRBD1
TGTGCCAGCACCAAACAGAGACAGGGAAAAACCGGGGAGCTGTTTTTT
CASTKQRQGKTGELFF
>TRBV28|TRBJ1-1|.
TGTGCCAGCAGTTTGTTCGGACAATTGAACACTGAAGCTTTCTTT
CASSLFGQLNTEAFF
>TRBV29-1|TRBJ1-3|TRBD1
TGCAGCGCCGGACAGGTTGGTGGAAACACCATATATTTT
CSAGQVGGNTIYF
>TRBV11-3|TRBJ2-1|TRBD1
TGTGCCAGCAGCCCGGGACAGGGGGCGCGGAATGAGCAGTTCTTC
CASSPGQGARNEQFF
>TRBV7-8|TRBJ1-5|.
TGTGCCAGCAGCCTCACCCGACAGCCCGATGGGTATAGCAATCAGCCCCAGCATTTT
CASSLTRQPDGYSNQPQHF
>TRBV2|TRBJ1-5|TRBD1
TGTGCCAGCAGTGAGACAGGGGCAAGTCAGCCCCAGCATTTT
CASSETGASQPQHF
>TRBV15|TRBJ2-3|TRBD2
TGTGCCACCCGGACTAGCGGGGTTTCCACAGATACGCAGTATTTT
CATRTSGVSTDTQYF
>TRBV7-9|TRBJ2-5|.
TGTGCCAGCGCCATTCAGGGTTTGGGAGAGACCCAGTACTTC
CASAIQGLGETQYF
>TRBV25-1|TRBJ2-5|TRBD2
TGTGCCAGCAGGCGGGGGGGATTGGAGACCCAGTACTTC
CASRRGGLETQYF
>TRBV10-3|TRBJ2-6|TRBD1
TGTGCCATCAGTGAGGACAGGGAGAGCTCTGGGGCCAACGTCCTGACTTTC
CAISEDRESSGANVLTF
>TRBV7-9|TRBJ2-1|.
TGTGCCAGCAGGGCGGTAGGGGGGGCCTCCTACAATGAGCAGTTCTTC
CASRAVGGASYNEQFF
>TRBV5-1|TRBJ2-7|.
TGCGCCAGCAGCTTGGCCCCGGGACAAGTATACGAGCAGTACTTC
CASSLAPGQVYEQYF
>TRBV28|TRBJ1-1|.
TGTGCCAGCAGGGCGGGCGGTAAGAACACTGAAGCTTTCTTT
CASRAGGKNTEAFF
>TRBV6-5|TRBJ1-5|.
TGTGCCAGCAGTAAGTGGCAGTCTTCTAGGCAGCCCCAGCATTTT
CASSKWQSSRQPQHF
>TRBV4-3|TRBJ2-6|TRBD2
TGCGCCAGCAGCCAAGGACTAGCACCCACTGGGGCCAACGTCCTGACTTTC
CASSQGLAPTGANVLTF
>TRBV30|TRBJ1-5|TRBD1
TGTGCCTGGAGCGAGGGACAGGGGGTTCATCAGCCCCAGCATTTT
CAWSEGQGVHQPQHF
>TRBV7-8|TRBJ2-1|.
TGTGCCAGCAGCTTGATCAGGCAGGGGCCGCCTGCGGAGCAGTTCTTC
CASSLIRQGPPAEQFF
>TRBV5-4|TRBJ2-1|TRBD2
TGTGCCAGCACTCCGGGAGGGACTAGCGGAACCAATGAGCAGTTCTTC
CASTPGGTSGTNEQFF
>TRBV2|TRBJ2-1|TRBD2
TGTGCAGGAGGGTTAGCGGGGGGGCGTGAGCAGTTCTTC
CAGGLAGGREQFF
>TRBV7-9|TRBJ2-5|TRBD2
TGTGCCAGCAGCCCCTTAGCGGGGCTTAAAGAGACCCAGTACTTC
CASSPLAGLKETQYF
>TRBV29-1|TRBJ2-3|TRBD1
TGCAGCGCTCAGACAGGGGGTAGGACAGATACGCAGTATTTT
CSAQTGGRTDTQYF
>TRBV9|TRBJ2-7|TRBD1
TGTGCCAGCAGCCAGGGGACAGGGGCGAGAGAGCAGTACTTC
CASSQGTGAREQYF